Given below is one T cell receptor beta chain in context. Germline-derived CDR1 and CDR2 are KGHSH and LQKENI. This CDR3 is 15 amino acids long. Trimming took 4 bases from V and 1 from J; bases not matched to a gene: 4. Original methodology: Amplification of reference gene primers provided the estimated nucleated cell counts. Generated by immunoSEQ multiplex PCR, the TCRdb table keeps only in-frame clones and is missing some. D and trimming come from the DNA, and the V and J calls and clone size come from that table. Of tens of thousands of clones in the sample, 80% to 90% were seen once. Clinical history reported by participants formed the basis on which cohorts were assigned. The data derive from a study of blood T cell repertoires in COVID-19.

This TCR was sampled from a woman aged 40 to 50 with acute COVID-19. The rearrangement uses TRBV18 and TRBJ1-1; 9 bases align to TRBD1. The sequencing sample was made of PBMCs or T cells enriched from blood (not recorded which). The CDR3 loop is CASSLDRGPNTEAFF. The CDR3, as DNA: TGTGCCAGCTCACTGGACAGGGGCCCGAACACTGAAGCTTTCTTT.